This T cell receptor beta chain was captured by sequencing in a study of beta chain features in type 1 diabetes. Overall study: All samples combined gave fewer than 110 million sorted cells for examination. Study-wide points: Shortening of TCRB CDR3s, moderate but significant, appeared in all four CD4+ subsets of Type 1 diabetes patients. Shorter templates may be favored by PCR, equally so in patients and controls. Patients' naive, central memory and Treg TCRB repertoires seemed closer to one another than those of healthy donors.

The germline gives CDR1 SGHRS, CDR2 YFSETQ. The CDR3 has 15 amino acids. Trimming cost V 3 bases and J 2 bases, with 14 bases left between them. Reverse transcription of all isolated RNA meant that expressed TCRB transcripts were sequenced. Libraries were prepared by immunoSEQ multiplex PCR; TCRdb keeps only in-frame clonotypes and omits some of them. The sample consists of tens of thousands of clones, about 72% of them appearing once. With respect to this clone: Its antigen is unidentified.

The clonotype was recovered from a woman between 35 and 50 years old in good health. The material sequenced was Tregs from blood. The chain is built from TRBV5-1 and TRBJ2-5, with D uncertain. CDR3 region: CASSSLLGAQETQYF. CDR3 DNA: TGCGCCAGCAGCTCACTTCTCGGAGCGCAAGAGACCCAGTACTTC.